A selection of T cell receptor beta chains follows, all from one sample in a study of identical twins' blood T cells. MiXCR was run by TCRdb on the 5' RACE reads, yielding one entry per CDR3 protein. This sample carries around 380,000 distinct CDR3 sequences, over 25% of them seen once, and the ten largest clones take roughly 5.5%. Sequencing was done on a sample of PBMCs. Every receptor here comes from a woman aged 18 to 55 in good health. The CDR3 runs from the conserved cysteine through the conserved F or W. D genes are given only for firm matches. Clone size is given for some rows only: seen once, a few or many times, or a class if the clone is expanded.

TGTGCCAGCAGTTTGACTAGCGGGGGAGCCGGGGAGCTGTTTTTT | CASSLTSGGAGELFF | TRBV6-2/TRBV6-3 | TRBD2 | TRBJ2-2 | many | 15
TGTGCCAGCAGTCCAATGGGACAGCGCACAGATACGCAGTATTTT | CASSPMGQRTDTQYF | TRBV27 | TRBD1 | TRBJ2-3 | NA | 15
TGTGCTAGTGGTTTGCCGCCAGACAACACTGAAGCTTTCTTT | CASGLPPDNTEAFF | TRBV12-5 | NA | TRBJ1-1 | many | 14
TGTGCCAGCAGCAATCCTCTGGGTGAAAAACTGTTTTTT | CASSNPLGEKLFF | TRBV11-2 | NA | TRBJ1-4 | few | 13
TGCAGTGCTAGAGAAATCGGACTAGCGGATACCCAGTACTTC | CSAREIGLADTQYF | TRBV20-1 | TRBD2 | TRBJ2-7 | many | 14
TGCGCCAGCAGCCAAGATCCCGGAAAGGGGAGGACTGAAGCTTTCTTT | CASSQDPGKGRTEAFF | TRBV4-3 | NA | TRBJ1-1 | NA | 16
TGCGCCAGCAGCTTGGATCGGGTTAACACCGGGGAGCTGTTTTTT | CASSLDRVNTGELFF | TRBV5-1 | NA | TRBJ2-2 | few | 15
TGTGCCAGCAGCCCATACGAGTTCCCCCTCCACTTT | CASSPYEFPLHF | TRBV9 | NA | TRBJ1-6 | NA | 12
TGTGCCAGCAGCCAAGTCCGGGCCGAGCAGTACTTC | CASSQVRAEQYF | TRBV14 | NA | TRBJ2-7 | few | 12
TGCAGTGCTCGGCCGTTTGGGAGCGGGGCCACCGGGGAGCTGTTTTTT | CSARPFGSGATGELFF | TRBV20-1 | TRBD2 | TRBJ2-2 | NA | 16
TGTGCCAGCAGCAAACAGAATAACTATGGCTACACCTTC | CASSKQNNYGYTF | TRBV5-6 | NA | TRBJ1-2 | few | 13
TGTGCCAGCAGCTTAGCCCCAGGGGGTAATCAGCCCCAGCATTTT | CASSLAPGGNQPQHF | TRBV5-1 | TRBD1 | TRBJ1-5 | many | 15
TGCAGTGCTAGAGGGGGGTCTACAGCTTATGGCTACACCTTC | CSARGGSTAYGYTF | TRBV20-1 | NA | TRBJ1-2 | NA | 14
TGTGCCAGCAAGGGGGGGCCGACCTACAATGAGCAGTTCTTC | CASKGGPTYNEQFF | TRBV2 | NA | TRBJ2-1 | many | 14
TGCAGCGTTGAAGAGTACAATGAGCAGTTCTTC | CSVEEYNEQFF | TRBV29-1 | NA | TRBJ2-1 | few | 11
TGTGCCAGCCAACCGGGGCCTTACTCTGAAGCTTTCTTT | CASQPGPYSEAFF | TRBV11-3 | NA | TRBJ1-1 | NA | 13
TGCAGCGTTTTCCTAGACAGGGTTCCAGATACGCAGTATTTT | CSVFLDRVPDTQYF | TRBV29-1 | TRBD1 | TRBJ2-3 | NA | 14
TGTGCCAGTAGTCGGACAGGCTCTGGAAACACCATATATTTT | CASSRTGSGNTIYF | TRBV19 | TRBD1 | TRBJ1-3 | few | 14
TGCAGTGCTGGCGGCCTCTACGAGCAGTACTTC | CSAGGLYEQYF | TRBV20-1 | NA | TRBJ2-7 | NA | 11
TGTGCCAGCAGCCTACGGGCCGGGAAGAACACTGAAGCTTTCTTT | CASSLRAGKNTEAFF | TRBV7-8 | NA | TRBJ1-1 | NA | 15
TGTGCCAGCAGCTTATTTCAGGTCGCGGAGACCCAGTACTTC | CASSLFQVAETQYF | TRBV7-2 | NA | TRBJ2-5 | NA | 14
TGTGCCAGCAGCGCGGGACAGGGTAGCACAGATACGCAGTATTTT | CASSAGQGSTDTQYF | TRBV2 | TRBD1 | TRBJ2-3 | few | 15
TGTGCCAGCAGTTACGCCGACTGGACTCCCACCCGGGAGCTGTTTTTT | CASSYADWTPTRELFF | TRBV6-5 | NA | TRBJ2-2 | few | 16
TGTGCCAGCTCAGGGGAAAGGAACACCGGGGAGCTGTTTTTT | CASSGERNTGELFF | TRBV6-4 | NA | TRBJ2-2 | many | 14
TGTGCCAGCACCGTCACACAGGGAACCTACAATGAGCAGTTCTTC | CASTVTQGTYNEQFF | TRBV6-6 | NA | TRBJ2-1 | few | 15
TGTGCCAGCAGCTTAAGAGGCAGAACCTCATCACCCCTCCACTTT | CASSLRGRTSSPLHF | TRBV7-9 | NA | TRBJ1-6 | NA | 15
TGTGCCAGCAGTTCGTTAGGTCCATCCGGTGAGCAGTTCTTC | CASSSLGPSGEQFF | TRBV6-2/TRBV6-3 | NA | TRBJ2-1 | few | 14
TGCAGCGTTGACAGGGGTTCCACTGAAGCTTTCTTT | CSVDRGSTEAFF | TRBV29-1 | NA | TRBJ1-1 | many | 12
TGTGCCATCAGCCTTAGAGGGATAGCGGGGGCTCAAAACATTCAGTGCTTC | CAISLRGIAGAQNIQCF | TRBV9 | TRBD2 | TRBJ2-4 | NA | 17
TGTGCCAGCAGCCAATGGACAGGGATCACAGATACGCAGTATTTT | CASSQWTGITDTQYF | TRBV3-1 | TRBD1 | TRBJ2-3 | few | 15
TGCAGTGCTAGGCTCAGGGGATATGACCCTGAAGCTTTCTTT | CSARLRGYDPEAFF | TRBV20-1 | NA | TRBJ1-1 | NA | 14
TGTGCCAGCAGCATAAGGGGGAGAAACACTGAAGCTTTCTTT | CASSIRGRNTEAFF | TRBV21-1 | NA | TRBJ1-1 | few | 14
TGCAGTGCCCCCGAGCTAGCGGGAACAGATACGCAGTATTTT | CSAPELAGTDTQYF | TRBV20-1 | TRBD2 | TRBJ2-3 | NA | 14
TGTGCCAGCTCCGCGGTACTAGCGGGGGGGGTAGAGCAGTTCTTC | CASSAVLAGGVEQFF | TRBV12-3/TRBV12-4 | TRBD2 | TRBJ2-1 | NA | 15
TGCAGTGCCGCGGATTGGGAAAAACTGTTTTTT | CSAADWEKLFF | TRBV20-1 | NA | TRBJ1-4 | NA | 11
TGTGCCAGCAGTTACCCGGGAATTGATCCCTACGAGCAGTACTTC | CASSYPGIDPYEQYF | TRBV6-6 | NA | TRBJ2-7 | NA | 15
TGTGCCAGCAGCCGTCAGGGAGAGGACACTGAAGCTTTCTTT | CASSRQGEDTEAFF | TRBV7-9 | NA | TRBJ1-1 | once | 14
TGTGCCAGCAGTGCCAGCAATCAGCCCCAGCATTTT | CASSASNQPQHF | TRBV6-1 | NA | TRBJ1-5 | many | 12
TGCAGTGCCAAACCGGGTGACAATGAGCAGTTCTTC | CSAKPGDNEQFF | TRBV20-1 | NA | TRBJ2-1 | many | 12
TGTGCCAGCAGCTTAAATCAGGGGACTTCACCCCTCCACTTT | CASSLNQGTSPLHF | TRBV7-9 | NA | TRBJ1-6 | NA | 14
TGCAGCCCCGGGACAGAGGCAGATACGCAGTATTTT | CSPGTEADTQYF | TRBV20-1 | TRBD1 | TRBJ2-3 | NA | 12
TGCAGTGCTAGAAGCCCATGGACAGATACGCAGTATTTT | CSARSPWTDTQYF | TRBV20-1 | NA | TRBJ2-3 | NA | 13